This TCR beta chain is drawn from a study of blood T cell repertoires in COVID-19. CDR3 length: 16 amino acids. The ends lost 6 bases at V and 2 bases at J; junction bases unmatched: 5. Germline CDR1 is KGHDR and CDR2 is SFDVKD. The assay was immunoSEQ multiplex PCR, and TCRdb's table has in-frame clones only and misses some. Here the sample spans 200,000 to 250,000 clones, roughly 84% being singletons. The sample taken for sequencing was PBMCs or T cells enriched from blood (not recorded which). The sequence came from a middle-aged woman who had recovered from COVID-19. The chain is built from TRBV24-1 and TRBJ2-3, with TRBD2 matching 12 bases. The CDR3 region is CATSRTSGAITDTQYF. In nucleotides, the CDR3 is TGTGCCACCAGTCGGACTAGCGGGGCCATCACAGATACGCAGTATTTT.